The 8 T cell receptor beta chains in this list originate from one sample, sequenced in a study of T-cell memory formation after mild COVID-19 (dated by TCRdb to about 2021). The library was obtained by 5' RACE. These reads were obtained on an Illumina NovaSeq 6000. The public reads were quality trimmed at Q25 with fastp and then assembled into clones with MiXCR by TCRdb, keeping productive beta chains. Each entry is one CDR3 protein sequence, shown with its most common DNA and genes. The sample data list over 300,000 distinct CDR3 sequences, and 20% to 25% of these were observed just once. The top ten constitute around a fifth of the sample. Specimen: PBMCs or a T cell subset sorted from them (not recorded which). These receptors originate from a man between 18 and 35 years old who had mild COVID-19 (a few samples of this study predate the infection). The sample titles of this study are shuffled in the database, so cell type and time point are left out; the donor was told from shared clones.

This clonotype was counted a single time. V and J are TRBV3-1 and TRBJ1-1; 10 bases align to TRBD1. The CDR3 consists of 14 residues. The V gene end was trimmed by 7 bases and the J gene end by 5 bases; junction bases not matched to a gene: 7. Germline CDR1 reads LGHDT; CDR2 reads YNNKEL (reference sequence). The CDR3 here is CASKWDRGGTEAFF. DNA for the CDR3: TGTGCCAGCAAGTGGGACAGGGGAGGGACTGAAGCTTTCTTT.

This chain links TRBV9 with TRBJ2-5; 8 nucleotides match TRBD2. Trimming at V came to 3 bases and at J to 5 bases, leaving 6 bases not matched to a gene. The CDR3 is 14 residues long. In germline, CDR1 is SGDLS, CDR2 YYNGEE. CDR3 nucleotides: TGTGCCAGCAGCGGGTTTAGCGGGGTTGAGACCCAGTACTTC. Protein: CASSGFSGVETQYF.

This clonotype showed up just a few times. The CDR3 loop reads CASSPQGGGRVRGYTF. The CDR3 DNA is TGTGCCAGCAGCCCTCAGGGGGGCGGGCGGGTGAGGGGCTACACCTTC. This rearrangement joins TRBV7-2 to TRBJ1-2; the match to TRBD1 covers 7 bases. Trimming cost V 5 bases and J 8 bases; bases outside gene matches: 17. The CDR3 has 16 residues. The V gene's germline CDR1 is SGHTA and CDR2 FQGNSA.

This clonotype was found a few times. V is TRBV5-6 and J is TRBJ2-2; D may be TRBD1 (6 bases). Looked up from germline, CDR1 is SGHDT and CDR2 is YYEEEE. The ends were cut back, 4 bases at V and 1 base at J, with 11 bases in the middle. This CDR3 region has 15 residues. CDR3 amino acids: CASSTPGQNTGELFF. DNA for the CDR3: TGTGCCAGCAGCACACCGGGACAGAACACCGGGGAGCTGTTTTTT.

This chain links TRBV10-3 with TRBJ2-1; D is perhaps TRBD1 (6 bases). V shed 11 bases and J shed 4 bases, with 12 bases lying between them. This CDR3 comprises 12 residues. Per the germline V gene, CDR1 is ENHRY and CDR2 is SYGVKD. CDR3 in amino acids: CASGEMYNEQFF. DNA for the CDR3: TGTGCCTCAGGGGAAATGTACAATGAGCAGTTCTTC.

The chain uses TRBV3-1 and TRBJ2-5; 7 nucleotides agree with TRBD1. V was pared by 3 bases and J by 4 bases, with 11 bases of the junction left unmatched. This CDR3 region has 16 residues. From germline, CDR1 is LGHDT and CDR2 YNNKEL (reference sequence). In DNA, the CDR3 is TGTGCCAGCAGCCAGGGCCTGACAGGGCGCGCAGAGACCCAGTACTTC. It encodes CASSQGLTGRAETQYF.

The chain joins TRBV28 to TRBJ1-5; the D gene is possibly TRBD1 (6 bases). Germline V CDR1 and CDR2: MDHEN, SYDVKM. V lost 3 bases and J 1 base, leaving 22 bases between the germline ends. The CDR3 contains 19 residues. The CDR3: CASSFLYLWGRGSNQPQHF. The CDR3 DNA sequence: TGTGCCAGCAGTTTTCTTTACCTATGGGGGCGGGGAAGCAATCAGCCCCAGCATTTT.

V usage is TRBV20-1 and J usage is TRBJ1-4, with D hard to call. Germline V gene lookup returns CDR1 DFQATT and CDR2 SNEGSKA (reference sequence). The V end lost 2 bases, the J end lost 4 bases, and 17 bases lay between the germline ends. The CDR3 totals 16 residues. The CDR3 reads CSARTALDRVNEKLFF. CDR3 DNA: TGCAGTGCTAGAACCGCGTTGGACCGGGTTAATGAAAAACTGTTTTTT.